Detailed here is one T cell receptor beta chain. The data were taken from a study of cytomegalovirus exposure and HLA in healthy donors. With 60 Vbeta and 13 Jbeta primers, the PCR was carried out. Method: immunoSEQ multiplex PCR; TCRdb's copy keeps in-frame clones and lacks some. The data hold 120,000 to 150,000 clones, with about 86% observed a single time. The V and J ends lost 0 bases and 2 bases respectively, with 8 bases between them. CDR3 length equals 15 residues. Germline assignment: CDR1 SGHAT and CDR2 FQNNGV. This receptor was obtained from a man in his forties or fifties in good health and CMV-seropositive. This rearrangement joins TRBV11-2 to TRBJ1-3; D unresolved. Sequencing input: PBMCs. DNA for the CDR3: TGTGCCAGCAGCTTAGATCCGGGTCCTGGAAACACCATATATTTT. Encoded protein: CASSLDPGPGNTIYF.